The clone carrying this T cell receptor (beta chain) came up many times. Antigen: not known. This CDR3 region has 15 residues. Looked up from germline, CDR1 is SGHNT and CDR2 is YYREEE (reference sequence). J was trimmed by 3 bases and V by 3 bases; bases with no gene match: 6. The time point: sample taken at primary tumor resection. The authors sequenced whole RNA from tumor, nontumor lung or frozen PBMC without sorting. This sample stems from a study of spatial heterogeneity in lung cancer. Background on the study: Fewer alpha-chain than beta-chain sequences were consistently detected. Strongly correlated with TCR transcript counts in tumor regions was a T cell module score, which was a transcriptional module score calculated from matched bulk RNA-seq. Findings and limits, study-wide: The estimate shows that only roughly 7% of tumor T cells were covered for alpha and about 12% for beta chains. Counts of expanded intratumoral alpha and beta TCRs tracked tumor mutation counts.

TCRdb fed the 5' RACE reads into MiXCR, producing one record per CDR3 protein. The table records roughly 7,400 distinct CDR3 sequences, less than 3.5% of them present only once. Sequencing used lung tumor tissue, obtained at surgery. The chain recombines TRBV5-4 with TRBJ2-7, with TRBD1 matching 10 bases. The origin of this receptor is a male donor with early-stage non-small cell lung cancer. Here the CDR3 reads CASSSPGTGDYEQYF. The DNA for the CDR3 is TGTGCCAGCAGCTCACCCGGGACAGGGGACTACGAGCAGTACTTC. The full variable domain, with the rest looked up from reference TRBV5-4 and TRBJ2-7, is ETGVTQSPTHLIKTRGQQVTLRCSSQSGHNTVSWYQQALGQGPQFIFQYYREEENGRGNFPPRFSGLQFPNYSSELNVNALELDDSALYLCASSSPGTGDYEQYFGPGTRLTVT.